These T cell receptor beta chains were read from a single sample in a study of T cell repertoires in cytomegalovirus infection. For these TCRs, the target antigens are not known. In TCRdb, the reads were re-called with MiXCR into one record per CDR3 protein. The repertoire includes 800,000 to 950,000 distinct CDR3 sequences, 32% of them detected once, and roughly 12% sits in the top ten. This sample comprised cultured CD8+ T cells from PBMCs, obtained from culture after CMV antigen stimulation. The origin of the receptors is a human donor in good health (CMV status not recorded). Some clones in this sample may be carry-over from other donors' samples. Both conserved end residues are part of each CDR3. D genes are given only for firm matches. Clone size, where shown, is once, few, many, or a class for clones that have expanded.

clone_size,d_call,j_call,v_call,cdr3_length,cdr3_aa,cdr3_nt
-,-,TRBJ2-2,TRBV12-3/TRBV12-4,15,CASSWSGLNTGELFF,TGTGCCAGCAGTTGGTCAGGATTGAACACCGGGGAGCTGTTTTTT
few,TRBD2,TRBJ2-3,TRBV9,15,CASSVGLAETDTQYF,TGTGCCAGCAGCGTAGGACTAGCGGAAACAGATACGCAGTATTTT
-,-,TRBJ1-2,TRBV15,11,CATLDTHGYTF,TGTGCCACCTTGGACACCCATGGCTACACCTTC
-,TRBD2,TRBJ2-7,TRBV7-6,14,CAGGPSGGPYEQYF,TGTGCCGGCGGCCCTAGCGGGGGCCCCTACGAGCAGTACTTC
many,TRBD1,TRBJ2-2,TRBV7-2,17,CASSLAPGQGNPGELFF,TGTGCCAGCAGCTTAGCCCCGGGACAGGGGAACCCCGGGGAGCTGTTTTTT
few,TRBD2,TRBJ2-7,TRBV27,16,CASSYGSGGVGYEQYF,TGTGCCAGCAGTTATGGTAGCGGGGGGGTTGGGTACGAGCAGTACTTC
few,TRBD2,TRBJ2-1,TRBV7-3,18,CASSSRPNSGSSYNEQFF,TGTGCCAGCAGCTCCCGCCCAAATAGCGGGAGCTCCTACAATGAGCAGTTCTTC
-,TRBD2,TRBJ2-1,TRBV2,13,CATLAGNYNEQFF,TGTGCCACCCTAGCGGGGAACTACAATGAGCAGTTCTTC
-,-,TRBJ2-2,TRBV6-5,16,CASSSSPDRHTRELFF,TGTGCCAGCAGTTCCTCCCCCGACAGACACACCAGGGAGCTGTTTTTT
-,TRBD1,TRBJ2-1,TRBV27,14,CASSSGGAVREQFF,TGTGCCAGCAGTTCAGGGGGAGCGGTTCGGGAGCAGTTCTTC
few,TRBD2,TRBJ2-3,TRBV12-3/TRBV12-4,16,CASSPAGALDTDTQYF,TGTGCCAGCAGTCCAGCGGGGGCCTTGGATACAGATACGCAGTATTTT
-,TRBD1,TRBJ2-1,TRBV15,15,CATSTVGTGVDEQFF,TGTGCCACCAGCACGGTCGGGACAGGGGTCGATGAGCAGTTCTTC
-,TRBD1,TRBJ1-2,TRBV7-3,17,CASSLKGDRGGWDGYTF,TGTGCCAGCAGCTTAAAGGGCGACAGGGGCGGTTGGGATGGCTACACCTTC
few,-,TRBJ1-5,TRBV6-5,15,CASRDREGGNQPQHF,TGTGCCAGCAGAGACCGGGAGGGAGGGAATCAGCCCCAGCATTTT
-,-,TRBJ1-2,TRBV13,15,CASSPGGRPNYGYTF,TGTGCCAGCAGCCCCGGGGGACGGCCTAACTATGGCTACACCTTC
few,TRBD1,TRBJ1-6,TRBV7-9,18,CASSSDEDRESYNSPLHF,TGTGCCAGCAGCTCCGACGAGGACAGGGAGTCCTATAATTCACCCCTCCACTTT
few,-,TRBJ1-1,TRBV4-1,14,CASSDRGGFTEAFF,TGCGCCAGCAGTGACCGTGGCGGGTTCACTGAAGCTTTCTTT
many,TRBD2,TRBJ2-1,TRBV7-6,21,CASSGQLPAEPGLGGFNEQFF,TGTGCCAGCAGCGGCCAACTTCCAGCGGAACCGGGACTAGGTGGCTTCAATGAGCAGTTCTTC
-,TRBD2,TRBJ2-3,TRBV28,15,CASSFFRGGTDTQYF,TGTGCCAGCAGTTTCTTCCGGGGGGGCACAGATACGCAGTATTTT
many,-,TRBJ1-1,TRBV7-2,13,CASTPLGTTEAFF,TGTGCCAGCACCCCCTTGGGGACAACCGAAGCTTTCTTT
once,-,TRBJ2-7,TRBV7-4,15,CASSSYEVASYEQYF,TGTGCCAGCAGCTCATACGAGGTAGCCTCCTACGAGCAGTACTTC
many,-,TRBJ1-1,TRBV6-1,13,CASSEFMNTEAFF,TGTGCCAGCAGTGAATTTATGAACACTGAAGCTTTCTTT
-,-,TRBJ2-7,TRBV7-9,16,CASSLVVTESSYEQYF,TGTGCCAGCAGCTTAGTAGTCACCGAAAGCTCCTACGAGCAGTACTTC
many,-,TRBJ2-5,TRBV7-9,14,CASSSERGQETQYF,TGTGCCAGCAGCTCTGAAAGGGGGCAAGAGACCCAGTACTTC
few,-,TRBJ2-1,TRBV3-1,13,CASSQGQHDEQFF,TGTGCCAGCAGCCAAGGGCAGCACGATGAGCAGTTCTTC
-,-,TRBJ1-5,TRBV10-2,14,CASSEGMSNQPQHF,TGCGCCAGCAGTGAAGGAATGAGCAATCAGCCCCAGCATTTT
few,TRBD2,TRBJ2-1,TRBV9,15,CASSRLSGAGNEQFF,TGTGCCAGCAGCAGACTTAGCGGGGCGGGGAATGAGCAGTTCTTC
-,TRBD1,TRBJ1-4,TRBV6-1,14,CASNDRGFNEKLFF,TGTGCCAGCAACGACAGGGGTTTCAATGAAAAACTGTTTTTT
few,TRBD1,TRBJ2-2,TRBV5-1,16,CASSLARDRNTGELFF,TGCGCCAGCAGCTTGGCCCGGGACAGGAACACCGGGGAGCTGTTTTTT
few,TRBD1,TRBJ1-2,TRBV6-5,15,CASSYTGQLNYGYTF,TGTGCCAGCAGTTACACGGGACAGCTGAACTATGGCTACACCTTC
few,TRBD1,TRBJ1-2,TRBV2,12,CASQGDSYGYTF,TGTGCCAGCCAGGGGGACAGCTATGGCTACACCTTC
-,TRBD2,TRBJ2-1,TRBV10-2,15,CASSVGRGIYNEQFF,TGCGCCAGCAGTGTCGGGCGGGGGATCTACAATGAGCAGTTCTTC
-,-,TRBJ1-2,TRBV29-1,12,CSAMSLGYGYTF,TGCAGCGCGATGTCGCTGGGCTATGGCTACACCTTC
-,-,TRBJ2-7,TRBV5-4,12,CASSPALYEQYF,TGTGCCAGCAGCCCGGCGCTCTACGAGCAGTACTTC
-,-,TRBJ2-3,TRBV7-6,15,CVSSLSGASTDTQYF,TGTGTCAGCAGCTTATCGGGGGCTAGCACAGATACGCAGTATTTT
-,TRBD1,TRBJ2-5,TRBV7-9,17,CASSLPRDPGGEETQYF,TGTGCCAGCAGCTTACCAAGGGACCCAGGGGGAGAGGAGACCCAGTACTTC
few,TRBD1,TRBJ2-2,TRBV12-3/TRBV12-4,16,CASSPGQGENTGELFF,TGTGCCAGCAGCCCGGGACAGGGGGAAAACACCGGGGAGCTGTTTTTT
many,-,TRBJ1-2,TRBV6-5,14,CASSYSAANYGYTF,TGTGCCAGCAGTTACTCGGCTGCTAACTATGGCTACACCTTC
-,-,TRBJ1-1,TRBV7-9,15,CASSVVGGLNTEAFF,TGTGCCAGCAGCGTTGTCGGGGGGTTGAACACTGAAGCTTTCTTT
-,-,TRBJ1-2,TRBV10-2,15,CASSGYRVSNYGYTF,TGCGCCAGCAGCGGGTACAGGGTTTCCAACTATGGCTACACCTTC
few,-,TRBJ2-1,TRBV27,13,CASSLSARGEQFF,TGTGCCAGCAGTTTATCGGCTAGGGGTGAGCAGTTCTTC
once,TRBD2,TRBJ2-3,TRBV19,15,CASRDGTSGADTQYF,TGTGCCAGTAGGGACGGGACTAGCGGCGCAGATACGCAGTATTTT
-,TRBD1,TRBJ1-1,TRBV15,13,CATQGRVNTEAFF,TGTGCCACACAGGGGAGGGTGAACACTGAAGCTTTCTTT
few,-,TRBJ2-5,TRBV19,15,CASSTYDGSQETQYF,TGTGCCAGTAGTACCTACGACGGATCTCAAGAGACCCAGTACTTC
many,-,TRBJ1-5,TRBV28,15,CASSLFRDSNQPQHF,TGTGCCAGCAGTTTGTTCAGGGATAGCAATCAGCCCCAGCATTTT
many,TRBD1,TRBJ2-1,TRBV12-3/TRBV12-4,14,CASSSNDRDHEQFF,TGTGCCAGCAGTTCTAATGACAGGGACCATGAGCAGTTCTTC
-,-,TRBJ1-5,TRBV7-2,15,CASSLALYSNQPQHF,TGTGCCAGCAGCTTAGCTCTTTATAGCAATCAGCCCCAGCATTTT
many,-,TRBJ1-4,TRBV7-8,14,CASSIQGRGEKLFF,TGTGCCAGCAGCATCCAAGGGCGGGGTGAAAAACTGTTTTTT
few,-,TRBJ2-2,TRBV12-3/TRBV12-4,17,CASSLAGVNANTGELFF,TGTGCCAGCAGTTTGGCGGGCGTAAACGCGAACACCGGGGAGCTGTTTTTT
few,TRBD2,TRBJ2-1,TRBV4-2,16,CASSQEERGFYNEQFF,TGTGCCAGCAGCCAAGAGGAGCGGGGGTTCTACAATGAGCAGTTCTTC
-,-,TRBJ2-2,TRBV15,15,CATSRWTANTGELFF,TGTGCCACCAGCAGATGGACAGCGAACACCGGGGAGCTGTTTTTT
-,-,TRBJ1-5,TRBV11-1,15,CASSQSTGYNQPQHF,TGTGCCAGCAGCCAGTCCACAGGTTACAATCAGCCCCAGCATTTT
many,-,TRBJ2-5,TRBV7-6,14,CASSFSGGPETQYF,TGTGCCAGCAGCTTCTCTGGGGGCCCCGAGACCCAGTACTTC